The 22 T cell receptor beta chains below come from one sample, sequenced in a study of blood T cell repertoires in COVID-19. Profiling relied on immunoSEQ multiplex PCR, and the TCRdb table lists in-frame clones only, not all of them. The sample lists around 190,000 clones, 80% to 90% seen once, with 1.9% in the top ten. Sequencing was performed on peripheral blood. Receptors originate from a young man who had recovered from COVID-19.

This CDR3 is CAISYSGTGELFF. Here the CDR3 DNA reads TGTGCCATCAGTTATAGCGGGACCGGGGAGCTGTTTTTT. The rearrangement joins TRBV10-3 to TRBJ2-2; 7 positions match TRBD2. CDR1 ENHRY and CDR2 SYGVKD come from the germline V gene. This CDR3 is 13 amino acids long. The V segment lost 5 bases and the J segment 5 bases; nucleotides outside the gene matches: 2.

The CDR3 DNA is TGTGCCAGCAGCTCCACTAGCGGGAGCCCCGGGACGCAGTATTTT. This encodes CASSSTSGSPGTQYF. This chain connects TRBV28 to TRBJ2-3; TRBD2 matches 11 bases. The trim removed 6 bases at V and 9 bases at J, leaving 11 bases unmatched. Germline V gene sequence: CDR1 MDHEN, CDR2 SYDVKM. This CDR3 has 15 amino acids.

The chain links TRBV12-5 to TRBJ2-7; no definite D call. CDR1 LGHNT and CDR2 FRNRAP come from the germline V gene. V was pared by 2 bases and J by 7 bases, with 15 bases between. The CDR3 sequence is 14 residues long. The CDR3 loop is CASGLPWAAEEQYF. The DNA of the CDR3 is TGTGCTAGTGGTTTGCCCTGGGCAGCCGAGGAGCAGTACTTC.

V gene TRBV6-2 or TRBV6-3 combines with J gene TRBJ2-7; 13 bases agree with TRBD2. CDR1 MNHEY and CDR2 SVGEGT come from the germline V gene. The V gene end was trimmed by 6 bases and the J gene end by 2 bases; junction bases not matched to a gene: 7. The CDR3 totals 16 residues. The CDR3 sequence: CASSPFGTSGAYEQYF. CDR3 DNA: TGTGCCAGCAGCCCTTTCGGGACTAGCGGGGCCTACGAGCAGTACTTC.

The V and J genes are TRBV9 and TRBJ2-3; 8 bases are a match to TRBD2. V was clipped by 1 base and J by 5 bases; unmatched bases: 12. The CDR3 totals 17 residues. Germline CDR1 is SGDLS and CDR2 is YYNGEE. As DNA, the CDR3 is TGTGCCAGCAGCGTATCCTCTGGGGTAGCGGGACTAGATACGCAGTATTTT. This encodes CASSVSSGVAGLDTQYF.

This chain connects TRBV30 to TRBJ2-3; D is possibly TRBD1 (5 bases). The germline V and J ends were trimmed by 0 bases and 0 bases, with 10 bases remaining between them. This CDR3 has 15 amino acids. Germline V CDR1 and CDR2: GTSNPN, SVGIG (reference sequence). In nucleotides, the CDR3 is TGTGCCTGGAGTGTGTTAACAGGTAGCACAGATACGCAGTATTTT. It encodes CAWSVLTGSTDTQYF. Based on the CDR3 plus reference TRBV30 and TRBJ2-3, the full variable domain is SQTIHQWPATLVQPVGSPLSLECTVEGTSNPNLYWYRQAAGRGLQLLFYSVGIGQISSEVPQNLSASRPQDRQFILSSKKLLLSDSGFYLCAWSVLTGSTDTQYFGPGTRLTVL.

The chain is built from TRBV3-1 (or the pseudogene TRBV3-2) and TRBJ1-2; 8 positions match TRBD1. The CDR3 loop spans 14 amino acids. The germline CDR1 and CDR2 sequences are LGHDT and YNNKEL (reference sequence). The J segment lost 1 base and the V segment lost 4 bases, leaving 2 bases of the junction unmatched. Here the CDR3 DNA reads TGTGCCAGCAGCCGACAGGGGATTAACTATGGCTACACCTTC. Translating it yields CASSRQGINYGYTF.

The chain carries TRBV7-9 and TRBJ2-1; 13 nucleotides match TRBD2. J lost 9 bases, V lost 6 bases, and 8 bases had no gene match. Per the germline V gene, CDR1 is SEHNR and CDR2 is FQNEAQ (reference sequence). CDR3 size: 15 residues. For the CDR3, the DNA is TGTGCCAGCAGTCCTCCGGGACTAGCGGGAATTGAGCAGTTCTTC. This sequence encodes CASSPPGLAGIEQFF.

The chain is built from TRBV18 and TRBJ2-2; D ambiguous. Trimming left V 3 bases short and J 3 bases short, with 17 bases between. The germline V gene has CDR1 KGHSH and CDR2 LQKENI. The CDR3 is made up of 17 amino acids. CDR3 in amino acids: CASSPRSPILYTGELFF. The CDR3 nucleotides are TGTGCCAGCTCACCTCGGTCACCGATTCTGTACACCGGGGAGCTGTTTTTT. The complete variable domain, with remaining parts taken from reference TRBV18 and TRBJ2-2, reads NAGVMQNPRHLVRRRGQEARLRCSPMKGHSHVYWYRQLPEEGLKFMVYLQKENIIDESGMPKERFSAEFPKEGPSILRIQQVVRGDSAAYFCASSPRSPILYTGELFFGEGSRLTVL.

The V call is TRBV7-2, the J call TRBJ1-5; no definite D call. The germline V gene encodes CDR1 SGHTA and CDR2 FQGNSA. The CDR3 extends over 15 amino acids. V lost 2 bases to trimming and J lost 4 bases, with 12 bases between them. CDR3 DNA: TGTGCCAGCAGCTTAAAAGTCACCCAGAATCAGCCCCAGCATTTT. Amino acid sequence: CASSLKVTQNQPQHF.

The V and J genes are TRBV5-1 and TRBJ2-7, with no clear D. Germline CDR1 and CDR2: SGHRS and YFSETQ. V was shortened by 4 bases and J by 0 bases, with 8 bases between the two germline ends. The CDR3 runs 13 residues. In nucleotides, the CDR3 is TGCGCCAGCAGCATATCGAGCTCCTACGAGCAGTACTTC. It specifies CASSISSSYEQYF. The entire variable domain, with the rest obtained from reference TRBV5-1 and TRBJ2-7, is as follows: KAGVTQTPRYLIKTRGQQVTLSCSPISGHRSVSWYQQTPGQGLQFLFEYFSETQRNKGNFPGRFSGRQFSNSRSEMNVSTLELGDSALYLCASSISSSYEQYFGPGTRLTVT.

This chain's CDR3 is CASSIETGDSPLHF. For the CDR3, the DNA is TGTGCCAGTAGTATCGAAACAGGAGATTCACCCCTCCACTTT. The V gene is TRBV19, the J gene TRBJ1-6, with a possible D match to TRBD1 (5 bases). Trimming removed 3 bases at V and 8 bases at J, with 11 bases between. The CDR3 extends over 14 amino acids. Germline V gives CDR1 LNHDA, CDR2 SQIVND (reference sequence).

V usage is TRBV7-9 and J usage is TRBJ1-2, with TRBD1 identical over 8 bases. V was pared by 5 bases and J by 0 bases, with 17 bases of the junction left unmatched. The germline V gene encodes CDR1 SEHNR and CDR2 FQNEAQ (reference sequence). This CDR3 contains 19 residues. CDR3 sequence (DNA): TGTGCCAGCAGCCCCCAGGAGGGGCAGGGGGCTAGGACTAACTATGGCTACACCTTC. It yields the protein CASSPQEGQGARTNYGYTF.

This rearrangement joins TRBV6-5 to TRBJ2-2; perhaps TRBD2 as D (5 bases). The CDR3 has 14 amino acids. Trimming shortened V by 6 bases and J by 5 bases, and 13 bases separated the two germline ends. Germline V lookup: CDR1 MNHEY, CDR2 SVGAGI. CDR3 sequence: CASSDGRGTGELFF. CDR3 sequence (DNA): TGTGCCAGCAGCGATGGACGGGGTACCGGGGAGCTGTTTTTT.

This clone is a singleton in its sample. The rearrangement joins TRBV27 to TRBJ2-1; no firm D call. CDR3 length: 13 amino acids. The germline gives CDR1 MNHEY, CDR2 SMNVEV (reference sequence). V shed 7 bases and J shed 9 bases, with 16 bases lying between them. The CDR3 spells CASKSSGEFEQFF. Written as DNA, the CDR3 is TGTGCCAGCAAGAGCTCAGGCGAGTTTGAGCAGTTCTTC.

V is TRBV18 and J is TRBJ1-2, with TRBD1 identical over 8 bases. Per the germline V gene, CDR1 is KGHSH and CDR2 is LQKENI. The CDR3 loop spans 15 amino acids. Trimming removed 3 bases from V and 2 bases from J; junction bases left unmatched: 5. The CDR3 loop is CASSPRQGRNYGYTF. The CDR3 DNA sequence: TGTGCCAGCTCACCCCGACAGGGGAGGAACTATGGCTACACCTTC.

The V call is TRBV6-5, the J call TRBJ1-1; D gene ambiguous. Trimming took off 6 bases at V and 5 bases at J, with 19 bases between the two ends. The CDR3 contains 15 residues. The germline gives CDR1 MNHEY, CDR2 SVGAGI. CDR3 coding DNA: TGTGCCAGCAGCTCGCCAACTAGAGCCCGAACTGAAGCTTTCTTT. Its protein is CASSSPTRARTEAFF.

This chain uses TRBV9 with TRBJ2-5; D possibly corresponds to TRBD1 (7 bases). The CDR3 is made up of 17 amino acids. Trimming pared 0 bases from V and 2 bases from J, leaving 17 bases between. The germline V gene encodes CDR1 SGDLS and CDR2 YYNGEE. The DNA of the CDR3 is TGTGCCAGCAGCGTAGGTTTCGCGGGACAGACACAAGAGACCCAGTACTTC. It is translated as CASSVGFAGQTQETQYF.

V gene TRBV14 combines with J gene TRBJ2-1; no clear D gene. CDR1 SGHDN and CDR2 FVKESK come from the germline V gene. Trimming pared 2 bases from V and 0 bases from J, leaving 11 bases between. This CDR3 is 16 amino acids long. CDR3 residues: CASSQITKSSYNEQFF. The CDR3 DNA sequence: TGTGCCAGCAGCCAAATAACTAAAAGCTCCTACAATGAGCAGTTCTTC.

This CDR3 reads CASSYSLRETQYF. The CDR3 coding sequence is TGTGCCAGCAGTTACTCGCTACGAGAGACCCAGTACTTC. The chain couples TRBV6-5 to TRBJ2-5; D uncertain. V shed 0 bases and J shed 4 bases, with 6 bases lying between them. The CDR3 contains 13 residues. Germline V CDR1 and CDR2: MNHEY, SVGAGI.

With respect to this clone: The sample carries other DNA sequences with the same CDR3. The genes are TRBV28 and TRBJ2-3, with 8 bases aligning to TRBD1. V was pared by 6 bases and J by 2 bases, with 7 bases of the junction left unmatched. The CDR3 has 15 amino acids. Per the germline V gene, CDR1 is MDHEN and CDR2 is SYDVKM. In DNA, the CDR3 is TGTGCCAGCAGCCCTAGGGACAGGTACACAGATACGCAGTATTTT. Translation gives CASSPRDRYTDTQYF.

The J gene is TRBJ2-7, the V gene TRBV6-6; 7 bases align to TRBD2. The germline V gene encodes CDR1 MNHNY and CDR2 SVGAGI (reference sequence). The trim removed 3 bases at V and 3 bases at J, leaving 8 bases unmatched. This CDR3 contains 15 residues. CDR3 in DNA: TGTGCCAGCAGTTATGGGGGACGCGGGGGCTACGAGCAGTACTTC. Translation gives CASSYGGRGGYEQYF.